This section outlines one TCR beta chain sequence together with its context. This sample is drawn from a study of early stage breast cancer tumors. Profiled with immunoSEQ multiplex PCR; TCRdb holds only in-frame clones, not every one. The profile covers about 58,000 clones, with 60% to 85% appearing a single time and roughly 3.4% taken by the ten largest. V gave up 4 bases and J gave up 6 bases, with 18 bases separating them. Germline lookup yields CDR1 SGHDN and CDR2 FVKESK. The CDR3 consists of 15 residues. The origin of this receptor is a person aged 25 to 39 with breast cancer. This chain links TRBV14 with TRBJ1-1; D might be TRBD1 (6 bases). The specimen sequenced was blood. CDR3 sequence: CASSRLGRGEPEAFF. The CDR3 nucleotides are TGTGCCAGCAGCCGCTTGGGCAGGGGAGAGCCTGAAGCTTTCTTT.